The clone carrying this T cell receptor beta chain was seen more than once but under ten times. What it recognizes is unknown. This record belongs to a study of T cell repertoires in cytomegalovirus infection. Study details: In the study, CMV epitopes included recently identified HLA-C-restricted and well-studied HLA-B-restricted ones. Findings and limits, study-wide: Cumulative frequency of public TCR beta families picked out carriers of CMV plus the relevant HLA.

In germline, CDR1 is SGHRS, CDR2 YFSETQ. The CDR3 extends over 14 amino acids. Trimming took 4 bases from V and 0 from J, leaving 10 bases between them. TCRdb reprocessed the reads with MiXCR, giving one entry per CDR3 protein. The sample records some 920,000 distinct CDR3 sequences, around 32% being singletons. The chain couples TRBV5-1 to TRBJ1-1; D call uncertain. The TCR comes from a human donor in good health (CMV status not recorded). Some clones in this sample may be carry-over from other donors' samples. The sample consisted of cultured CD8+ T cells from PBMCs, taken from culture after CMV antigen stimulation. CDR3 in DNA: TGCGCCAGCAGCCGACGAGTATTGAACACTGAAGCTTTCTTT. It translates to CASSRRVLNTEAFF.